The clone carrying this T cell receptor beta chain has more than one count but fewer than ten. TCRdb reprocessed the 5' RACE reads with MiXCR, giving one entry per CDR3 protein. There are roughly 260,000 distinct CDR3 sequences in the sample; around an eighth occur only once, and approximately 9.3% lies in the top ten. The CDR3 loop spans 15 amino acids. Germline lookup yields CDR1 LNHNV and CDR2 YYDKDF (reference sequence). The V end was cut by 1 base, the J end by 3 bases, with 10 bases between. This specimen comes from a study of identical twins. J is TRBJ2-1 and V is TRBV15; weak D call: TRBD1 (5 bases). The sample was memory (CD45RO+) T cells sorted from blood. The receptor was isolated from a woman aged 18-30 years in good health. CDR3 DNA sequence: TGTGCCACCAGCAGAGCAGGGTTTGACTACAATGAGCAGTTCTTC. It codes for CATSRAGFDYNEQFF.